These T cell receptor beta chains were read from a single sample in a study of molecular identifiers for immune sequencing clone quantification. Via MiXCR, TCRdb re-called the PCR reads, giving one row per CDR3 protein. The profile covers about 640,000 distinct CDR3 sequences, with around 20% appearing a single time and about 0.9% taken by the ten largest. The sample taken for sequencing was naive CD8+ T cells from blood, with Jurkat cell RNA spiked in. These receptors originate from a human donor in good health. Some libraries in this study had Jurkat cell RNA spiked in. Both conserved end residues are part of each CDR3. The D gene is left open where the match is weak. Clone size is given as once, few or many counts, or a class when the clone is expanded.

j_call | v_call | clone_size | d_call | cdr3_nt | cdr3_aa
TRBJ2-3 | TRBV7-2 | many | TRBD2 | TGTGCCAGCAGCTTCCTTAGCGGGGGGTACACAGATACGCAGTATTTT | CASSFLSGGYTDTQYF
TRBJ2-7 | TRBV27 | few | TRBD1 | TGTGCCAGCAGTTTCCTCGGGGGACAGGCCACCTACGAGCAGTACTTC | CASSFLGGQATYEQYF
TRBJ2-3 | TRBV7-9 | many | TRBD2 | TGTGCCAGCAGTTCTACGGGGACTAGCGGGGGGACTGGCACAGATACGCAGTATTTT | CASSSTGTSGGTGTDTQYF
TRBJ2-7 | TRBV20-1 | many | NA | TGCAGTGCTAGAGGGCACGATTCCTACGAGCAGTACTTC | CSARGHDSYEQYF
TRBJ1-2 | TRBV5-6 | many | NA | TGTGCCAGCAGCTTGGGGTCAGACCCCGACACCTACTATGGCTACACCTTC | CASSLGSDPDTYYGYTF
TRBJ1-2 | TRBV10-2 | many | NA | TGCGCCAGCAGTGAGTCAGGGAATGGCTACACCTTC | CASSESGNGYTF
TRBJ1-2 | TRBV4-3 | many | NA | TGCGCCAGCAGCCAAGGCAGGGTAGCTAACTATGGCTACACCTTC | CASSQGRVANYGYTF
TRBJ2-2 | TRBV9 | once | NA | TGTGCCAGCAGCGTAGACAATCTATCGACCGGGGAGCTGTTTTTT | CASSVDNLSTGELFF
TRBJ2-5 | TRBV20-1 | few | NA | TGCAGTGCTAGGACAGTGCGAGAGACCCAGTACTTC | CSARTVRETQYF
TRBJ2-5 | TRBV7-2 | many | TRBD2 | TGTGCCAGCAGCTTAACGGCGGGGGTCCAAGAGACCCAGTACTTC | CASSLTAGVQETQYF
TRBJ1-6 | TRBV7-2 | many | NA | TGTGCCAGCAGCTTTACTGTGAGCGGACCCCTCCACTTT | CASSFTVSGPLHF
TRBJ2-2 | TRBV30 | many | NA | TGTGCCTGGAGTGTAATAGGGGAGCTGTTTTTT | CAWSVIGELFF